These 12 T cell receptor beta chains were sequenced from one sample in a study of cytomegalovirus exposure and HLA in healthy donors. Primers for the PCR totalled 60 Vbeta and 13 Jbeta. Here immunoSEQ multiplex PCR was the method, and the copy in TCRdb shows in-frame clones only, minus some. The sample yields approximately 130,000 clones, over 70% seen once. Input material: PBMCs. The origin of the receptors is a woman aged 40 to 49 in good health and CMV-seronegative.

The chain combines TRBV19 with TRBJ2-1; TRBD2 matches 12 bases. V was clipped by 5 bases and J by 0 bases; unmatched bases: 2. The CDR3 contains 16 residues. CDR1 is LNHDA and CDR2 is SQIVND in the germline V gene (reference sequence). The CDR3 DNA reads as TGTGCCAGTAGTTCGACTAGCGGGGGCTCCTACAATGAGCAGTTCTTC. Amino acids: CASSSTSGGSYNEQFF.

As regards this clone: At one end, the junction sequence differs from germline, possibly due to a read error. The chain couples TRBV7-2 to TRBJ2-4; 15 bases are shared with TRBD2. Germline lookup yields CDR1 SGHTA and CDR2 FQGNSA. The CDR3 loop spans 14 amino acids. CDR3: CASSPGTSGGKLHF. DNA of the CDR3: TGTGCCAGCAGCCCCGGGACTAGCGGGGGGAAGTTGCACTTC.

CDR3 in amino acids: CASSLVPGGFGYTF. DNA for the CDR3: TGTGCCAGCAGCTTAGTACCGGGTGGGTTTGGCTACACCTTC. V is TRBV7-9 and J is TRBJ1-2; D gene unclear. CDR1 is SEHNR, CDR2 FQNEAQ, per germline (reference sequence). The length of the CDR3 is 14 residues. Trimming took off 1 base at V and 7 bases at J, with 13 bases between the two ends.

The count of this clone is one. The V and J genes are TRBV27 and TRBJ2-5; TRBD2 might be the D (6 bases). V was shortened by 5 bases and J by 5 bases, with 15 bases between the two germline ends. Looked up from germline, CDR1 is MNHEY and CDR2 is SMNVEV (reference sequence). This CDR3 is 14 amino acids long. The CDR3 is CASSQRQGGETQYF. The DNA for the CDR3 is TGTGCCAGCAGTCAACGTCAAGGAGGGGAGACCCAGTACTTC.

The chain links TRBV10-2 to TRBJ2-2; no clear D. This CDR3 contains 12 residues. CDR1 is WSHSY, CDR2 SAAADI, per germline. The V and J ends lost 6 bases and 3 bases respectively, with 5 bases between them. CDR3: CASRADTGELFF. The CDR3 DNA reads TGCGCCAGCAGAGCTGACACCGGGGAGCTGTTTTTT.

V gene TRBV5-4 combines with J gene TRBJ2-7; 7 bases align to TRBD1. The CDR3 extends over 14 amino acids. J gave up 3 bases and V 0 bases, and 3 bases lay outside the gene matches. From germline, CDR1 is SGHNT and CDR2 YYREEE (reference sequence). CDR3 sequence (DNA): TGTGCCAGCAGCTTGGGGGGACAGATCTACGAGCAGTACTTC. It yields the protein CASSLGGQIYEQYF.

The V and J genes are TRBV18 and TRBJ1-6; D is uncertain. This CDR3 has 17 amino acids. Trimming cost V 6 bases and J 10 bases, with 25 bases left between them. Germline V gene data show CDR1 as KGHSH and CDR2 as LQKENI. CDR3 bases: TGTGCCAGCTCCCGCATGATGGTTTCGGAATACGGGTCACCCCTCCACTTT. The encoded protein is CASSRMMVSEYGSPLHF.

The CDR3 sequence is CASSLDGQGGTDTQYF. Here the CDR3 DNA reads TGCGCCAGCAGCTTGGACGGACAGGGGGGCACAGATACGCAGTATTTT. J is TRBJ2-3 and V is TRBV5-1; TRBD1 matches 10 bases. The germline gives CDR1 SGHRS, CDR2 YFSETQ. With V trimmed by 0 bases and J by 1 base, 2 bases remained unmatched. The CDR3 loop spans 16 amino acids.

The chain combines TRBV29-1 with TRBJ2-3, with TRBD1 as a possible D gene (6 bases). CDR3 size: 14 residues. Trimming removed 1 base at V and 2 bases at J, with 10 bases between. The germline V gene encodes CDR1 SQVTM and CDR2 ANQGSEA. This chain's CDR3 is CSVEGAGATDTQYF. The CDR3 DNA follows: TGCAGCGTTGAAGGGGCAGGGGCCACAGATACGCAGTATTTT.

CDR3 sequence reads: CASSLSPGNTGELFF. CDR3 in DNA: TGTGCCAGCAGTTTATCCCCAGGGAACACCGGGGAGCTGTTTTTT. The chain carries TRBV28 and TRBJ2-2; D gene uncertain. Deletions cut 1 base from V and 1 base from J, with 7 bases between. Germline CDR1 and CDR2: MDHEN and SYDVKM. This CDR3 has 15 amino acids. Filled out from reference TRBV28 and TRBJ2-2, the complete variable domain reads DVKVTQSSRYLVKRTGEKVFLECVQDMDHENMFWYRQDPGLGLRLIYFSYDVKMKEKGDIPEGYSVSREKKERFSLILESASTNQTSMYLCASSLSPGNTGELFFGEGSRLTVL.

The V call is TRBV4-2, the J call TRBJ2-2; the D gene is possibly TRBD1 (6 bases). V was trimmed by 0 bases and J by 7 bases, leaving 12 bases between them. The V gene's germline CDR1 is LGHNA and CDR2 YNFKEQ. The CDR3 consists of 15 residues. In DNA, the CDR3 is TGTGCCAGCAGCCAAGATCGGAGAGGGGGCGGGGAGCTGTTTTTT. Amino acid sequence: CASSQDRRGGGELFF.

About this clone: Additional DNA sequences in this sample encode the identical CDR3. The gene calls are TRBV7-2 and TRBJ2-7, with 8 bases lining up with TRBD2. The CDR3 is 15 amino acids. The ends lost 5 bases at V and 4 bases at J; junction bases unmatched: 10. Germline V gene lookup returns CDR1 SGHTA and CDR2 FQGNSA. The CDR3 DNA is TGTGCCAGCAGCCCTACTCCGGGGGGGGGATACGAGCAGTACTTC. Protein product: CASSPTPGGGYEQYF.